The table lists the clone carrying this TCR beta chain with many counts. Its target is not known. The data were taken from a study of blood T cells in healthy people across ages. Notes on the study in general: Fewer expanded clones and more diversity marked long-lived versus aged donors. In the absence of known donor CMV status, changes in expanded clonotypes were possibly confounded. Getting older went along with TCR beta diversity per million T cells dropping roughly linearly.

Together with a sample-barcoded 5' primer, a J-beta primer mix was included in a second PCR lasting about 6 to 11 cycles. Sequencing of every sample gave 3 million or more CDR3-containing paired-end reads. One entry per CDR3 protein, called by TCRdb with MiXCR from the 5' RACE reads. Among about a million distinct CDR3 sequences listed, around 48% were seen once. Trimming took off 6 bases at V and 0 bases at J, with 12 bases between the two ends. Germline CDR1 MNHNS, CDR2 SASEGT. This CDR3 spans 15 amino acids. The sequencing sample was made of blood. The chain recombines TRBV6-1 with TRBJ2-4; TRBD1 might be the D (5 bases). The sequence derives from a man aged 30-40 years in good health. The CDR3 spells CASSSRVLAKNIQYF. The CDR3 DNA follows: TGTGCCAGCAGCTCCAGGGTACTAGCCAAAAACATTCAGTACTTC.